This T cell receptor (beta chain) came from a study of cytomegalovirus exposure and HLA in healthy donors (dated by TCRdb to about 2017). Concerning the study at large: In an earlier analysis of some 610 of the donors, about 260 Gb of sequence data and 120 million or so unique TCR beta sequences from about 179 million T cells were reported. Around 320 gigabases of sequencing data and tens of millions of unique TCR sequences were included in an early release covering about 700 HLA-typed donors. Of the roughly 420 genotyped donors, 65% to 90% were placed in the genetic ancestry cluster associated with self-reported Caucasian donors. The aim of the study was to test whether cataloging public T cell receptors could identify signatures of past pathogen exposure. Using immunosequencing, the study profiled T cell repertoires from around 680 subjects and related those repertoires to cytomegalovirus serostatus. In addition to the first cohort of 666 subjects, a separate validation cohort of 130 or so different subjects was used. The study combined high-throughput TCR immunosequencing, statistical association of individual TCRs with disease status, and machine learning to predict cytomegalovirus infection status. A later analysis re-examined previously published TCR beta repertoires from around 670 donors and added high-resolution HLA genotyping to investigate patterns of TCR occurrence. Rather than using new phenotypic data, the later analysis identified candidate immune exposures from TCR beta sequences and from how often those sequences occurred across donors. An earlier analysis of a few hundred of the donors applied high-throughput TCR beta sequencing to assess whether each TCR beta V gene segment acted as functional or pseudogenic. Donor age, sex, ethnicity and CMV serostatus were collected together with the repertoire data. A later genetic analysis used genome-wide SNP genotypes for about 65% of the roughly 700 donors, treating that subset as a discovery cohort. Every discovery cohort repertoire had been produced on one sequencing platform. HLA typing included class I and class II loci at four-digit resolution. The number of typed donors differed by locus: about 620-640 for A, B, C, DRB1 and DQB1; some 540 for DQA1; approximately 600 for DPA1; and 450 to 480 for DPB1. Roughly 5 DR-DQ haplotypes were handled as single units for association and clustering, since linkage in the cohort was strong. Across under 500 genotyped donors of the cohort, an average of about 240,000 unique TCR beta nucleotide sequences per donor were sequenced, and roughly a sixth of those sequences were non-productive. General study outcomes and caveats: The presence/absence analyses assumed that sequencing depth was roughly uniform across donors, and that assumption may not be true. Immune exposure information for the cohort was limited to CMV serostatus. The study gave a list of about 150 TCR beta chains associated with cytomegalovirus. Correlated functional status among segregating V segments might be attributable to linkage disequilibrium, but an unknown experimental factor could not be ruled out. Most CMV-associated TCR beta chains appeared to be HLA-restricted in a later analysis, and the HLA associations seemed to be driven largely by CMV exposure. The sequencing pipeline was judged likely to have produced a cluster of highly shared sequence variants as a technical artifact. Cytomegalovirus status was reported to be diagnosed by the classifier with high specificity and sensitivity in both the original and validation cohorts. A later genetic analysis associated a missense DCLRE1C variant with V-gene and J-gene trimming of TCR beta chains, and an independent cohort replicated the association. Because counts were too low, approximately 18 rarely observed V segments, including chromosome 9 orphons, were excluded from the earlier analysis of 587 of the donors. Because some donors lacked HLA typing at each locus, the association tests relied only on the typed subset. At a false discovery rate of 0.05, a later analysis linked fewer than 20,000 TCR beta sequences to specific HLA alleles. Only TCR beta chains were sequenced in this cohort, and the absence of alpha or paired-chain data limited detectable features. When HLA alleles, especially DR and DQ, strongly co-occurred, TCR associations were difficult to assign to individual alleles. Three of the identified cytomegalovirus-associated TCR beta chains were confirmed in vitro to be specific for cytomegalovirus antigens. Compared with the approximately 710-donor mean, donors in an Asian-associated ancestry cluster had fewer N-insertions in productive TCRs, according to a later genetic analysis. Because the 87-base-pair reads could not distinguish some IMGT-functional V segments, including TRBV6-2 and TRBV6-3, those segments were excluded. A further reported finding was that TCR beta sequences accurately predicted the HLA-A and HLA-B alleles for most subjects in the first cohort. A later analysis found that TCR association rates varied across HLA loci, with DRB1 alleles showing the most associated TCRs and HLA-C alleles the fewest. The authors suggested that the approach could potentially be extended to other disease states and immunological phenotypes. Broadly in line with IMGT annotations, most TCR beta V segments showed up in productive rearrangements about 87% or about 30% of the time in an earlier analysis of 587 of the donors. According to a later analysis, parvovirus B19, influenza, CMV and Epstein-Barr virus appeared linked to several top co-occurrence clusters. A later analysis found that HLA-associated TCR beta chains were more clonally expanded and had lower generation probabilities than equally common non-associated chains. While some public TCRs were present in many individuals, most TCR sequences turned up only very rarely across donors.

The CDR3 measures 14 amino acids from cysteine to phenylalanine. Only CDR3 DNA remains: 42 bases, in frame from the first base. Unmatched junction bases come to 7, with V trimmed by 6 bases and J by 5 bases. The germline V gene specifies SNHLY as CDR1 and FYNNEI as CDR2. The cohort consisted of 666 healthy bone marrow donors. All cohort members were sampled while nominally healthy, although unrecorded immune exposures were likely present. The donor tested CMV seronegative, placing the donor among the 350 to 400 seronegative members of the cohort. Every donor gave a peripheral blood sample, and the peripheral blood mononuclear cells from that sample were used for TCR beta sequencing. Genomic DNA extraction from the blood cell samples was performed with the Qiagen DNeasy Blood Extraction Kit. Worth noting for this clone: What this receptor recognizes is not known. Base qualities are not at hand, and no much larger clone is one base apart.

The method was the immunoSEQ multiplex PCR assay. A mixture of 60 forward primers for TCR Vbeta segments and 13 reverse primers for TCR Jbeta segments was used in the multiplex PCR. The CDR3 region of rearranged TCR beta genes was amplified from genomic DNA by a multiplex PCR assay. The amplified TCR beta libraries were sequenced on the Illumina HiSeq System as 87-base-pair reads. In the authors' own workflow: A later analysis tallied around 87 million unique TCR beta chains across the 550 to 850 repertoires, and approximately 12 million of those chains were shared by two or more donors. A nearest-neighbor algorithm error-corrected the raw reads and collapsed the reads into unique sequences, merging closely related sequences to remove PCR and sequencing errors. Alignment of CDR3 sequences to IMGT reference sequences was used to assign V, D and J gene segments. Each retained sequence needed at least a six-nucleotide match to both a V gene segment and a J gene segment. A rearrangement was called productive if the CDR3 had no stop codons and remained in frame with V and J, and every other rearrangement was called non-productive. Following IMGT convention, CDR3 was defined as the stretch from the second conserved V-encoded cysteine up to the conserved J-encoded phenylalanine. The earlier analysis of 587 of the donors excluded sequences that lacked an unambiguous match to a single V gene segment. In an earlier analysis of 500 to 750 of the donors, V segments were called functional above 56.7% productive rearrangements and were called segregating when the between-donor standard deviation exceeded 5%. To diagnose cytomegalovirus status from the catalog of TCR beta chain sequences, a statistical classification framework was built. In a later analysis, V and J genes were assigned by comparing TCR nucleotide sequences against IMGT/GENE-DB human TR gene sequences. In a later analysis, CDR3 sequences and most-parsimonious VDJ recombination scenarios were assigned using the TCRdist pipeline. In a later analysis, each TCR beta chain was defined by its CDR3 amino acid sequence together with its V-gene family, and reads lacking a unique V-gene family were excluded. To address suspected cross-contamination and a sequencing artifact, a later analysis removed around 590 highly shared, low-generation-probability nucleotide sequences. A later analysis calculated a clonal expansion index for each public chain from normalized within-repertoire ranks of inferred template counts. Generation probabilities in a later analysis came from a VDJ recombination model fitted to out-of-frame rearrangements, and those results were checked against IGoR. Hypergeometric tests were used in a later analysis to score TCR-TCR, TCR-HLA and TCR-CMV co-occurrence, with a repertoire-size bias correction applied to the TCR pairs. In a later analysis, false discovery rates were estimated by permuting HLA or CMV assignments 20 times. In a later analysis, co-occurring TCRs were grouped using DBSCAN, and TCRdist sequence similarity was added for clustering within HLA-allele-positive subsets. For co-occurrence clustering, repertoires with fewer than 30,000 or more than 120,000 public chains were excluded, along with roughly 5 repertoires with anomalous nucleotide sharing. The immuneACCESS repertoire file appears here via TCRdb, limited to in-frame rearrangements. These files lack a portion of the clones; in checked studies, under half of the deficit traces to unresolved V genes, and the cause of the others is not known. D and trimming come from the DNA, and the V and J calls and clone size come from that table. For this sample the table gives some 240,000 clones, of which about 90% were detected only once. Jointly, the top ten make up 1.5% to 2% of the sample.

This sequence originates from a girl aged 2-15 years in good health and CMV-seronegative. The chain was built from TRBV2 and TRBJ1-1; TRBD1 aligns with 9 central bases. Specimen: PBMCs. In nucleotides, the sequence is TGTGCCAGCAGAGTCGGGACAGGGCGGACTGAAGCTTTCTTT. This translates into CASRVGTGRTEAFF.